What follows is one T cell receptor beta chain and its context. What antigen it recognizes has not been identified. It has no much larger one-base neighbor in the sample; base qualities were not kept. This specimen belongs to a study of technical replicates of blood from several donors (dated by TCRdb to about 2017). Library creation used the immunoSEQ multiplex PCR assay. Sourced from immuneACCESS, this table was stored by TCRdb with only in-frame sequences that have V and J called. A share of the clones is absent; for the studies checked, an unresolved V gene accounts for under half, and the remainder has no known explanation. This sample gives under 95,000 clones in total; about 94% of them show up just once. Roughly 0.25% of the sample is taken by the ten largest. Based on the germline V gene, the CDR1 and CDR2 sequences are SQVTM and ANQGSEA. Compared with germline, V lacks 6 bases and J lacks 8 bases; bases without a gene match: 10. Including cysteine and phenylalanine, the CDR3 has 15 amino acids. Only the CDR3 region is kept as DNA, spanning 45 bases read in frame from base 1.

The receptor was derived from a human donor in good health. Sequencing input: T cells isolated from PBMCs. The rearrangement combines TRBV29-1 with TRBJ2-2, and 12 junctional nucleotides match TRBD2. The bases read TGCAGCGTCCTCCCTAGCGGGAGGGCCAGTGGGGAGCTGTTTTTT. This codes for CSVLPSGRASGELFF.